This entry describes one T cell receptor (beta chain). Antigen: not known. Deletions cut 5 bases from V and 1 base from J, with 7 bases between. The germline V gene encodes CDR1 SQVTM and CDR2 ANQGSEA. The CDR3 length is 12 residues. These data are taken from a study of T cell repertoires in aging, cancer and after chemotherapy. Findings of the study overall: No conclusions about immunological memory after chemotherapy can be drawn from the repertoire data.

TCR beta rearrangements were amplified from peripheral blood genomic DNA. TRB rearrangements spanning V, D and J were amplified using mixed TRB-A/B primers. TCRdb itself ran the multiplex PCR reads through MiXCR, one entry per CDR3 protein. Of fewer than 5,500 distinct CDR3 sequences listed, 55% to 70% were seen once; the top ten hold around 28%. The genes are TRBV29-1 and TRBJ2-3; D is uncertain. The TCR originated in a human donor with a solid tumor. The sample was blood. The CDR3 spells CSVKIGTDTQYF. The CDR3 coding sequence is TGCAGCGTTAAGATAGGCACAGATACGCAGTATTTT.